This T cell receptor (beta chain) is from a study of blood T cell repertoires in COVID-19. On the study more broadly: Collection of acute and convalescent COVID-19 samples took place in the United States, Italy and Spain.

Per the original methods: Amplification of reference gene primers was used by the study to estimate nucleated cell counts. Profiling relied on immunoSEQ multiplex PCR, and the TCRdb table lists in-frame clones only, not all of them. That table gives V, J and clone size, and the DNA gave D and trimming. The sample has almost 250,000 clones, approximately 90% seen once. The cohort comprised adults aged about 18 to 100 years residing in 20 to 25 US areas. The study counted Cohort 3 donors as recovered given two negative PCRs, clearance, or symptom resolution. The V end was cut by 0 bases, the J end by 4 bases, with 19 bases between. The CDR3 spans 17 residues. Germline CDR1 and CDR2: SGHRS and YFSETQ.

The TCR sequence derives from a woman aged 25 to 39 who had recovered from COVID-19. The chain is built from TRBV5-1 and TRBJ2-5; a weak D match, TRBD1 (5 bases). Sequenced input: PBMCs or T cells enriched from blood (not recorded which). CDR3 nucleotide sequence: TGCGCCAGCAGCTTGGCCGATGGTCGGCCAGGGATAGAGACCCAGTACTTC. It codes for CASSLADGRPGIETQYF.